Below, 15 T cell receptor beta chains from the same sample are listed, as sequenced in a study of molecular identifiers for immune sequencing clone quantification. TCRdb independently ran MiXCR on the PCR reads; one entry per CDR3 protein. The sample lists about 300,000 distinct CDR3 sequences, about a fifth occurring once. Sequencing was done on a sample of naive CD8+ T cells from blood, with Jurkat cell RNA spiked in. The sample's subset: FACS-sorted CD8+CD4-CCR7+CD45RA+ naive T cells. These receptors were obtained from a human donor in good health. Some libraries in this study had Jurkat cell RNA spiked in.

Ten or more counts support this clonotype. The V and J genes are TRBV7-9 and TRBJ1-2; weak D call: TRBD1 (6 bases). Trimming took 1 base from V and 4 from J, leaving 16 bases between them. The CDR3 runs 16 residues. CDR1 SEHNR and CDR2 FQNEAQ come from the germline V gene (reference sequence). DNA for the CDR3: TGTGCCAGCAGCTTAGGAAGGGGGGTTAATCCCTATGGCTACACCTTC. Residues: CASSLGRGVNPYGYTF. Based on the CDR3 plus reference TRBV7-9 and TRBJ1-2, the full variable domain is DTGVSQNPRHKITKRGQNVTFRCDPISEHNRLYWYRQTLGQGPEFLTYFQNEAQLEKSRLLSDRFSAERPKGSFSTLEIQRTEQGDSAMYLCASSLGRGVNPYGYTFGSGTRLTVV.

This clonotype was recorded many times. This chain joins TRBV29-1 and TRBJ1-1; D uncertain. Trimming took 6 bases from V and 1 from J, leaving 6 bases between them. This CDR3 contains 11 residues. The germline gives CDR1 SQVTM, CDR2 ANQGSEA. The CDR3 DNA reads TGCAGCGTGCCCAGGAACACTGAAGCTTTCTTT. Translating it yields CSVPRNTEAFF.

J is TRBJ2-3 and V is TRBV18, with a possible D match to TRBD1 (6 bases). The J call may be wrong; the DNA end is better matched by TRBJ1-5. Germline-derived CDR1 and CDR2 are KGHSH and LQKENI. CDR3 length equals 15 residues. CDR3 sequence (DNA): TGTGCCAGCTCACCATCGGGGGGGCTGGGCGATACGCAGCATTTT. It is translated as CASSPSGGLGDTQHF.

This clonotype was found many times. The V gene is TRBV5-1, the J gene TRBJ2-7; D possibly corresponds to TRBD1 (6 bases). Germline V lookup: CDR1 SGHRS, CDR2 YFSETQ. The length of the CDR3 is 13 residues. With 2 bases removed from V and 1 base from J, the gap between germline ends came to 7 bases. This CDR3 is CASSFGTSYEQYF. CDR3 DNA sequence: TGCGCCAGCAGCTTCGGGACATCCTACGAGCAGTACTTC. Full variable domain (outside the CDR3, taken from reference TRBV5-1 and TRBJ2-7): KAGVTQTPRYLIKTRGQQVTLSCSPISGHRSVSWYQQTPGQGLQFLFEYFSETQRNKGNFPGRFSGRQFSNSRSEMNVSTLELGDSALYLCASSFGTSYEQYFGPGTRLTVT.

In its sample, this clonotype was seen once. V gene TRBV13 combines with J gene TRBJ1-2, with D possibly matching TRBD1 (5 bases). The ends were cut back, 5 bases at V and 4 bases at J, with 14 bases in the middle. The germline gives CDR1 PRHDT, CDR2 FYEKMQ (reference sequence). The CDR3 has 14 residues. CDR3 protein: CASSPPGGAYGYTF. CDR3 nucleotides: TGTGCCAGCAGCCCGCCTGGGGGAGCCTATGGCTACACCTTC.

In its sample, this clonotype was seen many times. The DNA for the CDR3 is TGTGCCAGCAGCTTTGAGGGTCCGAACACTGAAGCTTTCTTT. This translates into CASSFEGPNTEAFF. This sequence joins TRBV7-3 and TRBJ1-1, with no clear D. This CDR3 region has 14 residues. Between the trimmed V and J ends, which lost 3 bases and 1 base, there was a span of 9 bases. Germline-derived CDR1 and CDR2 are SGHTA and FQGTGA. Based on the CDR3 plus reference TRBV7-3 and TRBJ1-1, the full variable domain is GAGVSQTPSNKVTEKGKYVELRCDPISGHTALYWYRQSLGQGPEFLIYFQGTGAADDSGLPNDRFFAVRPEGSVSTLKIQRTERGDSAVYLCASSFEGPNTEAFFGQGTRLTVV.

Many counts were recorded for this clonotype. This sequence joins TRBV7-2 and TRBJ2-7, with D perhaps given as TRBD1 or TRBD2 (7 bases each). From germline, CDR1 is SGHTA and CDR2 FQGNSA. The CDR3 is 17 amino acids. Trimming cost V 3 bases and J 6 bases, with 24 bases left between them. DNA of the CDR3: TGTGCCAGCAGCTTTCCCCTCCTTAACACAGGGGAGGGCGAGCAGTACTTC. It specifies CASSFPLLNTGEGEQYF.

As regards this clonotype: A read error may be the cause here, since a much bigger clone is one base away. The chain combines TRBV7-2 with TRBJ2-6; no firm D call. In germline, CDR1 is SGHTA, CDR2 FQGNSA. Between the trimmed V and J ends, which lost 5 bases and 2 bases, there was a span of 13 bases. The CDR3 sequence is 16 residues long. The CDR3 here is CASSPLGIPGANVLTF. CDR3 nucleotides: TGTGCCAGCAGCCCTTTAGGGATACCTGGGGCCAACGTCCTGACTTTC.

This clonotype was seen ten or more times. This chain connects TRBV11-2 to TRBJ1-1, with 7 bases identical to TRBD1. V lost 5 bases to trimming and J lost 0 bases; unmatched junction nucleotides: 3. This CDR3 has 14 residues. CDR1 SGHAT and CDR2 FQNNGV come from the germline V gene. The CDR3: CASSVQGMNTEAFF. The CDR3 DNA follows: TGTGCCAGCAGCGTACAGGGGATGAACACTGAAGCTTTCTTT.

Ten or more counts support this clonotype. This chain links TRBV25-1 with TRBJ1-5; no definite D call. CDR1 and CDR2 from the germline V gene are MGHDK and SYGVNS. This CDR3 region has 16 residues. The V and J ends lost 4 bases and 4 bases respectively, with 17 bases between them. The CDR3 loop reads CASSGPTDPENQPQHF. In nucleotides, the CDR3 is TGTGCCAGCAGTGGGCCTACGGACCCGGAGAATCAGCCCCAGCATTTT.

Note on this clonotype: At one end, the junction sequence differs from germline, possibly due to a read error. J is TRBJ2-7 and V is TRBV18, with D possibly TRBD1 on 6 matching bases. This CDR3 contains 13 residues. CDR1 is KGHSH, CDR2 LQKENI, per germline. This CDR3 is CAGSPGHGYEQYF. Here the CDR3 DNA reads TGTGCCGGCTCACCGGGACACGGATACGAGCAGTACTTC.

This chain uses TRBV4-3 with TRBJ2-7, with 8 bases identical to TRBD1. The CDR3 is 15 residues long. Trimming took 0 bases from V and 4 from J; bases not matched to a gene: 5. CDR1 and CDR2 from the germline V gene are LGHNA and YSLEER. The CDR3 region has the DNA TGCGCCAGCAGCCAAGATTGGACAGGGCAATACGAGCAGTACTTC. It codes for CASSQDWTGQYEQYF.

This clonotype has ten or more counts. The genes are TRBV5-5 and TRBJ2-3; a weak D match, TRBD2 (6 bases). There are 16 residues in the CDR3. V was pared by 4 bases and J by 3 bases, with 18 bases between. The V gene's germline CDR1 is SGHKS and CDR2 YYEKEE (reference sequence). CDR3 in DNA: TGTGCCAGCAGCATGGGATGGGGGGAGGAGACAGATACGCAGTATTTT. As protein: CASSMGWGEETDTQYF.

This clonotype was picked up many times. The chain employs TRBV7-6 and TRBJ2-3, with D possibly TRBD1 on 6 matching bases. The CDR3 runs to 16 residues. Trimming removed 0 bases from V and 0 bases from J, with 10 bases in between. Germline CDR1 reads SGHVS; CDR2 reads FNYEAQ. The CDR3 DNA reads TGTGCCAGCAGCTTAGCTGGGGGCTCTAGCACAGATACGCAGTATTTT. Translating it yields CASSLAGGSSTDTQYF. Based on the CDR3 plus reference TRBV7-6 and TRBJ2-3, the full variable domain is GAGVSQSPRYKVTKRGQDVALRCDPISGHVSLYWYRQALGQGPEFLTYFNYEAQQDKSGLPNDRFSAERPEGSISTLTIQRTEQRDSAMYRCASSLAGGSSTDTQYFGPGTRLTVL.

This clonotype was observed once. Just one base apart from a much larger clone, this may be a read error. J is TRBJ2-7 and V is TRBV27; D is unclear. The CDR3 loop spans 12 amino acids. Germline lookup yields CDR1 MNHEY and CDR2 SMNVEV (reference sequence). The CDR3 DNA follows: TGTGCCAGCAGCTCCCTGAACTACGAGCAGTGCTTC. Translated: CASSSLNYEQCF.